The present entry profiles one T cell receptor (beta chain) with its context. Clones were read by immunoSEQ multiplex PCR, and TCRdb kept only the in-frame ones, dropping some. The profile covers under 75,000 clones, with approximately 85% appearing a single time and roughly 5.1% taken by the ten largest. This specimen belongs to a study of control samples from healthy donors and cancer patients. CDR3 length: 16 amino acids. J lost 0 bases, V lost 4 bases, and 7 bases had no gene match. Per the germline V gene, CDR1 is SEHNR and CDR2 is FQNEAQ (reference sequence). The sequencing input was blood. The TCR originated in a man aged 35-49 years in good health. V is TRBV7-9 and J is TRBJ1-1, with 8 bases identical to TRBD1. CDR3: CASSSQGAHMNTEAFF. CDR3 sequence (DNA): TGTGCCAGCAGCTCTCAGGGGGCCCATATGAACACTGAAGCTTTCTTT. The variable domain in full, completed from reference TRBV7-9 and TRBJ1-1, reads DTGVSQNPRHKITKRGQNVTFRCDPISEHNRLYWYRQTLGQGPEFLTYFQNEAQLEKSRLLSDRFSAERPKGSFSTLEIQRTEQGDSAMYLCASSSQGAHMNTEAFFGQGTRLTVV.